This TCR beta chain was profiled in a study of OX40 agonist ivuxolimab in advanced cancers. Study-level background: All patients had ivuxolimab intravenously every 2 weeks at 0.01 to 10 mg/kg.

The table came from immunoSEQ multiplex PCR; TCRdb's copy has only in-frame clones and leaves some out. The sample holds over 30,000 clones, about 88% seen once. The CDR3 spans 16 residues. Germline V gene lookup returns CDR1 SGHDN and CDR2 FVKESK. Trimming pared 6 bases from V and 0 bases from J, leaving 15 bases between. The receptor's source is an adult with an advanced solid tumor such as melanoma, head and neck, liver or kidney cancer. Source: CD4+ or CD8+ T cells sorted from blood, taken in a trial of the OX40 agonist ivuxolimab. The chain couples TRBV14 to TRBJ1-5; weak D call: TRBD1 (6 bases). The DNA for the CDR3 is TGTGCCAGCAGGGCAGAGGGGGGGTATAGCAATCAGCCCCAGCATTTT. Its protein is CASRAEGGYSNQPQHF.